The 21 T cell receptor beta chains below come from one sample, sequenced in a study of long-term antiretroviral therapy in people with HIV (dated by TCRdb to 2021 to 2024). The immunoSEQ hsTCRB v3.0 assay was used at survey level resolution for TRB variable region sequencing. What TCRdb holds here is the immuneACCESS table cut down to in-frame rearrangements. Part of the clones is not present; checked against another copy, under half of the missing clones reflect an unresolved V gene, and the others are unexplained. The sample yields around 21,000 clones; around 80% were counted once. Roughly 5.9% of the sample rests with the top ten. The sample consisted of unsorted PBMCs, taken 0.2 years after starting antiretroviral therapy. Source of these receptors: a young woman with HIV.

Only a few counts were recorded for this clone. The genes are TRBV11-2 and TRBJ1-5, with no clear D. With 4 bases removed from V and 6 bases from J, the gap between germline ends came to 16 bases. The CDR3 extends over 15 amino acids. Germline V gene sequence: CDR1 SGHAT, CDR2 FQNNGV. CDR3 residues: CASSSFEEVGQPQHF. CDR3 nucleotides: TGTGCCAGCAGCTCCTTCGAGGAGGTCGGTCAGCCCCAGCATTTT. Drawing the rest from reference TRBV11-2 and TRBJ1-5, the complete variable domain is EAGVAQSPRYKIIEKRQSVAFWCNPISGHATLYWYQQILGQGPKLLIQFQNNGVVDDSQLPKDRFSAERLKGVDSTLKIQPAKLEDSAVYLCASSSFEEVGQPQHFGDGTRLSIL.

This chain uses TRBV30 with TRBJ1-1; a weak D match, TRBD1 (6 bases). Trimming removed 2 bases from V and 5 bases from J, with 12 bases in between. This CDR3 has 13 residues. Germline V lookup: CDR1 GTSNPN, CDR2 SVGIG (reference sequence). CDR3: CAWSRGVGTEAFF. The CDR3 DNA reads TGTGCCTGGAGTAGGGGGGTAGGAACTGAAGCTTTCTTT.

The chain is built from TRBV19 and TRBJ1-2, with 7 bases aligning to TRBD1. J lost 2 bases, V lost 7 bases, and 10 bases had no gene match. Germline CDR1 LNHDA, CDR2 SQIVND (reference sequence). CDR3 length equals 15 residues. CDR3 nucleotides: TGTGCCAGTACCGCCATGGGGGGACAGAACTATGGCTACACCTTC. Translating it yields CASTAMGGQNYGYTF.

This clone was picked up one time. This chain connects TRBV10-3 to TRBJ2-7; TRBD1 agrees at 11 bases. V was pared by 10 bases and J by 6 bases, with 11 bases of the junction left unmatched. The CDR3 has 14 amino acids. Germline CDR1 is ENHRY and CDR2 is SYGVKD. CDR3 sequence reads: CATTIGTGGPEQYF. CDR3 coding DNA: TGTGCCACCACAATAGGGACAGGGGGTCCCGAGCAGTACTTC.

V is TRBV14 and J is TRBJ2-1, with D possibly being TRBD1 (5 bases). The length of the CDR3 is 16 residues. Germline V gene lookup returns CDR1 SGHDN and CDR2 FVKESK. Trimming took 3 bases from V and 4 from J, leaving 16 bases between them. CDR3 sequence: CASSQPRPDRYNEQFF. DNA for the CDR3: TGTGCCAGCAGCCAGCCCCGCCCCGACAGATACAATGAGCAGTTCTTC.

CDR3 sequence reads: CASSFSGSHRGTQYF. In DNA form, the CDR3 reads TGTGCCAGCAGCTTTTCAGGGTCGCACAGGGGGACGCAGTATTTT. V usage is TRBV7-6 and J usage is TRBJ2-3; 8 nucleotides match TRBD1. The germline gives CDR1 SGHVS, CDR2 FNYEAQ. Unmatched junction bases numbered 11, after V lost 3 bases and J lost 9 bases. This CDR3 has 15 amino acids.

The rearrangement joins TRBV30 to TRBJ1-1, with unresolved D. The V gene lost 4 bases and the J gene lost 1 base, with 13 bases spanning the gap. Looked up from germline, CDR1 is GTSNPN and CDR2 is SVGIG (reference sequence). This CDR3 is built from 14 residues. The chain's CDR3 is CAWITTVRNTEAFF. Here the CDR3 DNA reads TGTGCCTGGATCACCACGGTTCGGAACACTGAAGCTTTCTTT. The variable domain in full, completed from reference TRBV30 and TRBJ1-1, reads SQTIHQWPATLVQPVGSPLSLECTVEGTSNPNLYWYRQAAGRGLQLLFYSVGIGQISSEVPQNLSASRPQDRQFILSSKKLLLSDSGFYLCAWITTVRNTEAFFGQGTRLTVV.

This clone has a single count. V is TRBV30 and J is TRBJ1-4; D gene unclear. The CDR3 sequence is 12 residues long. V was shortened by 2 bases and J by 7 bases, with 8 bases between the two germline ends. CDR1 is GTSNPN, CDR2 SVGIG, per germline (reference sequence). The CDR3 DNA sequence: TGTGCCTGGAGTCCAGGTGGTGAAAAACTGTTTTTT. It yields the protein CAWSPGGEKLFF.

The rearrangement joins TRBV4-1 to TRBJ2-5; D is uncertain. CDR1 and CDR2 from the germline V gene are MGHRA and YSYEKL. CDR3 length: 12 residues. V was cut by 1 base and J by 5 bases, with 5 bases left in between. CDR3 protein: CASSQAGETQYF. For the CDR3, the DNA is TGCGCCAGCAGCCAAGCTGGGGAGACCCAGTACTTC.

The chain has TRBV5-6 and TRBJ2-3; TRBD2 might be the D (7 bases). The germline V gene encodes CDR1 SGHDT and CDR2 YYEEEE. The V gene lost 2 bases and the J gene lost 14 bases, with 15 bases spanning the gap. CDR3 length equals 12 residues. CDR3 DNA sequence: TGTGCCAGCAGCTTAGGGGGGGAAAGGTTGTATTTT. It specifies CASSLGGERLYF. Filled out from reference TRBV5-6 and TRBJ2-3, the complete variable domain reads DAGVTQSPTHLIKTRGQQVTLRCSPKSGHDTVSWYQQALGQGPQFIFQYYEEEERQRGNFPDRFSGHQFPNYSSELNVNALLLGDSALYLCASSLGGERLYFGPGTRLTVL.

The rearrangement uses TRBV5-1 and TRBJ2-5; TRBD2 agrees at 9 bases. Trimming at V came to 1 base and at J to 0 bases, leaving 4 bases not matched to a gene. From germline, CDR1 is SGHRS and CDR2 YFSETQ. This CDR3 comprises 16 residues. As DNA, the CDR3 is TGCGCCAGCAGCTTGTCCCCTAGCGGGGACCAAGAGACCCAGTACTTC. It yields the protein CASSLSPSGDQETQYF.

The chain has TRBV7-2 and TRBJ2-1, with TRBD2 identical over 7 bases. The V segment lost 1 base and the J segment 7 bases; nucleotides outside the gene matches: 4. Per germline, CDR1 SGHTA and CDR2 FQGNSA. The CDR3 spans 14 residues. The CDR3 DNA reads as TGTGCCAGCAGCTTAGACGGGGGGAATAATGAGCAGTTCTTC. It yields the protein CASSLDGGNNEQFF.

This clone was recorded only once. The chain joins TRBV2 to TRBJ1-1, with D unclear. The V gene lost 3 bases and the J gene lost 1 base, with 18 bases spanning the gap. From germline, CDR1 is SNHLY and CDR2 FYNNEI. The CDR3 spans 17 residues. CDR3 nucleotides: TGTGCCAGCAGTGACGATTTCAACCTTTATCGGAACACTGAAGCTTTCTTT. Translating gives CASSDDFNLYRNTEAFF.

CDR3 sequence: CASSFWAPWGVDTQYF. The CDR3 coding sequence is TGTGCCAGCAGTTTTTGGGCCCCGTGGGGGGTTGATACGCAGTATTTT. The chain is built from TRBV27 and TRBJ2-3, with a possible D match to TRBD2 (6 bases). Germline loops: CDR1 MNHEY, CDR2 SMNVEV (reference sequence). The CDR3 has 16 residues. V lost 3 bases, J lost 6 bases, and 19 bases lay in between.

The CDR3 region has the DNA TGTGCTAGTGGCTCTAGCGGGGGGGCAAGGGAGCAGTTCTTC. Its translation: CASGSSGGAREQFF. The chain has TRBV12-5 and TRBJ2-1; 12 nucleotides agree with TRBD2. This CDR3 is 14 amino acids long. In germline, CDR1 is LGHNT, CDR2 FRNRAP. V lost 6 bases, J lost 10 bases, and 7 bases stayed unmatched. Looking up the rest from reference TRBV12-5 and TRBJ2-1 gives the full variable domain: DARVTQTPRHKVTEMGQEVTMRCQPILGHNTVFWYRQTMMQGLELLAYFRNRAPLDDSGMPKDRFSAEMPDATLATLKIQPSEPRDSAVYFCASGSSGGAREQFFGPGTRLTVL.

The chain joins TRBV7-9 to TRBJ2-6, with a weak D call TRBD1 (7 bases). Looked up from germline, CDR1 is SEHNR and CDR2 is FQNEAQ (reference sequence). The CDR3 has 19 amino acids. With 2 bases removed from V and 1 base from J, the gap between germline ends came to 18 bases. The CDR3 loop is CASSLKKEGATSGANVLTF. As DNA, the CDR3 is TGTGCCAGCAGCTTAAAGAAGGAGGGGGCTACTTCTGGGGCCAACGTCCTGACTTTC. The full variable domain, completed using reference TRBV7-9 and TRBJ2-6, is DTGVSQNPRHKITKRGQNVTFRCDPISEHNRLYWYRQTLGQGPEFLTYFQNEAQLEKSRLLSDRFSAERPKGSFSTLEIQRTEQGDSAMYLCASSLKKEGATSGANVLTFGAGSRLTVL.

This clone was found a few times. The V and J genes are TRBV5-1 and TRBJ1-3; D is unresolved. V was cut by 3 bases and J by 2 bases, with 9 bases left in between. Germline assignment: CDR1 SGHRS and CDR2 YFSETQ. The length of the CDR3 is 14 residues. CDR3 nucleotide sequence: TGCGCCAGCAGCTCAACTGTCCCTGGAAACACCATATATTTT. Translating it yields CASSSTVPGNTIYF. Full variable domain (missing parts from reference TRBV5-1 and TRBJ1-3): KAGVTQTPRYLIKTRGQQVTLSCSPISGHRSVSWYQQTPGQGLQFLFEYFSETQRNKGNFPGRFSGRQFSNSRSEMNVSTLELGDSALYLCASSSTVPGNTIYFGEGSWLTVV.

The rearrangement uses TRBV11-2 and TRBJ2-7, with 8 bases aligning to TRBD1. The V gene end was trimmed by 4 bases and the J gene end by 5 bases; junction bases not matched to a gene: 16. The CDR3 runs to 17 residues. Germline V gene sequence: CDR1 SGHAT, CDR2 FQNNGV. The DNA for the CDR3 is TGTGCCAGCAGCTCCTACAGCAGGACAGGGTATGGCCACGAGCAGTACGTC. Its translation is CASSSYSRTGYGHEQYV.

V is TRBV7-9 and J is TRBJ2-1; TRBD1 aligns across 9 bases. V trimming: 5 bases; J trimming: 2 bases; junction bases outside the gene matches: 7. CDR3 length: 16 amino acids. CDR1 is SEHNR and CDR2 is FQNEAQ in the germline V gene (reference sequence). As DNA, the CDR3 is TGTGCCAGCAGCCACACGGACAGGGGCCCCTACAATGAGCAGTTCTTC. It is translated as CASSHTDRGPYNEQFF.

The chain couples TRBV6-5 to TRBJ2-7; D is ambiguous. The CDR3 sequence is 14 residues long. CDR1 MNHEY and CDR2 SVGAGI come from the germline V gene. Deletions cut 0 bases from V and 5 bases from J, with 11 bases between. CDR3 DNA sequence: TGTGCCAGCAGTTACTCGCCCCCTCCGGACGAGCAGTACTTC. It specifies CASSYSPPPDEQYF.

This chain links TRBV2 with TRBJ1-1; unclear D gene. The CDR3 is made up of 13 amino acids. Trimming pared 6 bases from V and 4 bases from J, leaving 12 bases between. Per germline, CDR1 SNHLY and CDR2 FYNNEI. CDR3 nucleotides: TGTGCCAGCAGCCAGGCCCTCGGCACTGAAGCTTTCTTT. Its translation: CASSQALGTEAFF.